This TCR beta chain was sequenced during a study of brain T cells in children with intractable seizures. Findings of the study overall: Absence of clones before surgery may stem from lower sequencing depth. HCMV serostatus was not known, and viral specificity came from CDR3 similarity only.

V lost 6 bases to trimming and J lost 5 bases, with 19 bases between them. The germline gives CDR1 MNHEY, CDR2 SVGAGI. CDR3 size: 15 residues. Profiled with immunoSEQ multiplex PCR; TCRdb holds only in-frame clones, not every one. The sample lists about 22,000 clones, 90% to 95% occurring once. Remarks on this clone: Its antigen remains unidentified.

Surgery cases with the highest brain T cell transcript signatures were chosen for sequencing. Patients received at least one anti-epileptic drug before surgery. V usage is TRBV6-5 and J usage is TRBJ1-2; D is possibly TRBD1 (5 bases). The sample in question was peripheral blood, obtained at surgery. The clonotype was recovered from a boy aged 10-17 years with focal cortical dysplasia and intractable seizures. In DNA, the CDR3 is TGTGCCAGCAGAGCTCCGGGACTGAGCCCGTATGGCTACACCTTC. Translating it yields CASRAPGLSPYGYTF.